This T cell receptor beta chain was sequenced during a study of cytomegalovirus exposure and HLA in healthy donors. Findings and limits, study-wide: It was reported that the classifier diagnosed cytomegalovirus status with high specificity and sensitivity in both the original and validation cohorts.

There are 17 residues in the CDR3. A word on this clone: Antigen specificity is unknown.

Libraries were prepared by immunoSEQ multiplex PCR; TCRdb keeps only in-frame clonotypes and omits some of them. The data hold approximately 81,000 clones, with around 92% observed a single time. The sequence came from a man aged 18 to 35 in good health and CMV-seronegative. The sample taken for sequencing was PBMCs. The chain links TRBV21-1 to TRBJ2-5; whether TRBD2, the table's D call, matches the DNA was not checked. TRBV21-1 is annotated as a pseudogene. CDR3 coding DNA: TGTGCCAGCAGCAACGGCCTAAGCGGGGCGGACCAAGAGACCCAGTACTTC. Its translation is CASSNGLSGADQETQYF.